The 5 T cell receptor beta chains below were found in one sample sequenced in a study of T cell responses to AZD1222 COVID-19 vaccine. The table came from immunoSEQ multiplex PCR; TCRdb's copy has only in-frame clones and leaves some out. The data hold 110,000 or so clones, with about nine tenths observed a single time. The input for sequencing was peripheral blood, taken 28 days after the second AZD1222 dose. The receptors were sampled from an adult who received the AZD1222 COVID-19 vaccine.

The chain uses TRBV10-3 and TRBJ1-5, with D uncertain. Trimming removed 2 bases from V and 5 bases from J, with 7 bases in between. Germline lookup yields CDR1 ENHRY and CDR2 SYGVKD. CDR3 size: 13 residues. The CDR3 region has the DNA TGTGCCATCAGTGAGGACCAATATCAGCCCCAGCATTTT. Its translation: CAISEDQYQPQHF.

The rearrangement joins TRBV5-4 to TRBJ2-7; perhaps TRBD2 as D (5 bases). Germline V gene lookup returns CDR1 SGHNT and CDR2 YYREEE (reference sequence). V was cut by 0 bases and J by 3 bases, with 7 bases left in between. The CDR3 covers 13 residues. CDR3 loop: CASSLGRDYEQYF. The CDR3 DNA sequence: TGTGCCAGCAGCTTGGGACGGGACTACGAGCAGTACTTC.

This rearrangement joins TRBV18 to TRBJ2-1; D unclear. The germline gives CDR1 KGHSH, CDR2 LQKENI. V lost 4 bases, J lost 6 bases, and 19 bases lay in between. This CDR3 region has 16 residues. The CDR3 DNA sequence: TGTGCCAGCTCACAACCGGTAATAGCAACTTCCAATGAGCAGTTCTTC. Its translation: CASSQPVIATSNEQFF.

In this sample, this clone turned up a few times. J is TRBJ1-1 and V is TRBV28, with D unresolved. Trimming removed 2 bases from V and 7 bases from J, with 11 bases in between. CDR1 MDHEN and CDR2 SYDVKM come from the germline V gene. This CDR3 is 13 amino acids long. This chain's CDR3 is CASSLLTQYEAFF. CDR3 DNA sequence: TGTGCCAGCAGTTTACTTACGCAGTATGAAGCTTTCTTT.

In regard to this clone: The junction differs from germline at one of its ends, possibly a read error. The chain links TRBV5-4 to TRBJ2-2; D may be TRBD2 (6 bases). Germline V lookup: CDR1 SGHNT, CDR2 YYREEE (reference sequence). The CDR3 totals 15 residues. The CDR3 region is CASRLGGTGTGELFF. The DNA for the CDR3 is TGTGCCAGCAGATTGGGCGGGACTGGGACCGGGGAGCTGTTTTTT.